The 3 T cell receptor beta chains below were found in one sample sequenced in a study of cytomegalovirus exposure and HLA in healthy donors. Sequencing was performed with immunoSEQ multiplex PCR; in TCRdb, only in-frame clones are kept and a portion is missing. Among hundreds of thousands of clones listed, roughly 90% were seen once. Source material: PBMCs. Receptors were obtained from a woman between 18 and 30 years old in good health and CMV-seronegative.

This clone was observed a single time. The chain uses TRBV30 and TRBJ1-1; unclear D gene. The V gene lost 0 bases and the J gene lost 5 bases, with 13 bases spanning the gap. Germline CDR1 GTSNPN, CDR2 SVGIG (reference sequence). The CDR3 covers 14 residues. DNA for the CDR3: TGTGCCTGGAGTGTAGCGGGAGAAAGGACTGAAGCTTTCTTT. Translation gives CAWSVAGERTEAFF.

The V and J genes are TRBV7-2 and TRBJ2-3; D is ambiguous. Trimming removed 2 bases from V and 4 bases from J, with 16 bases in between. In germline, CDR1 is SGHTA, CDR2 FQGNSA. CDR3 size: 16 residues. The CDR3 loop is CASSLSPGSSPDTQYF. CDR3 in DNA: TGTGCCAGCAGCTTATCCCCGGGTTCCAGCCCAGATACGCAGTATTTT.

This sequence joins TRBV5-6 and TRBJ2-5, with D perhaps matching TRBD2 (6 bases). This CDR3 spans 14 amino acids. With 1 base removed from V and 1 base from J, the gap between germline ends came to 8 bases. CDR1 is SGHDT and CDR2 is YYEEEE in the germline V gene. The CDR3 reads CASSLSSAQETQYF. The CDR3 bases are TGTGCCAGCAGCTTGTCTAGCGCCCAAGAGACCCAGTACTTC.